The clone carrying this TCR beta chain was detected a few times. Antigen: not known. Per germline, CDR1 SGDLS and CDR2 YYNGEE. The V end lost 0 bases, the J end lost 1 base, and 10 bases lay between the germline ends. The CDR3 length is 15 residues. The entry originates in a study of OX40 agonist ivuxolimab in advanced cancers. Overall study: Mean age about 60 years, range 23 to 79; roughly 82% male. Study-wide findings and caveats: CD4+ T cells averaged fewer expanded clones than CD8+ T cells. Among the nonresponders, some also had low normalized T-cell clonal expansion. At 0.1 to 3.0 mg/kg and by week 6, CD4+ and CD8+ T cells in the blood had expanded clonally.

TCRdb's copy holds only in-frame clones and misses some; the assay was immunoSEQ multiplex PCR. Among some 18,000 clones listed, just over 70% were seen once. This chain uses TRBV9 with TRBJ1-2; D gene ambiguous. The origin of this receptor is an adult with an advanced solid tumor such as melanoma, head and neck, liver or kidney cancer. This material consisted of CD4+ or CD8+ T cells sorted from blood, taken in a trial of the OX40 agonist ivuxolimab. CDR3 region: CASSVDSSINYGYTF. CDR3 DNA sequence: TGTGCCAGCAGCGTAGATAGTTCCATTAACTATGGCTACACCTTC.